Here is one T cell receptor (beta chain) with its context. TCRdb called the RT-PCR reads again in MiXCR, with one record for every CDR3 protein. Found here are approximately 200,000 distinct CDR3 sequences, roughly two fifths of them singletons; the top ten hold 33%. The CDR3 has 12 residues. Germline V gives CDR1 DFQATT, CDR2 SNEGSKA (reference sequence). With 5 bases removed from V and 0 bases from J, the gap between germline ends came to 5 bases. These data come from a study of patients and donors after allogeneic stem cell transplantation. This chain connects TRBV20-1 to TRBJ1-5, with D unresolved. The specimen was blood, either unsorted or a sorted T cell fraction (not recorded which). The source of this sequence is a human donor who was either an allogeneic HSCT recipient or a stem cell or donor lymphocyte infusion donor (not recorded which). It is not recorded whose cells these are; they may come from a transplant donor. CDR3 coding DNA: TGCAGTGCTCGGTATAGCAATCAGCCCCAGCATTTT. Its protein product is CSARYSNQPQHF.